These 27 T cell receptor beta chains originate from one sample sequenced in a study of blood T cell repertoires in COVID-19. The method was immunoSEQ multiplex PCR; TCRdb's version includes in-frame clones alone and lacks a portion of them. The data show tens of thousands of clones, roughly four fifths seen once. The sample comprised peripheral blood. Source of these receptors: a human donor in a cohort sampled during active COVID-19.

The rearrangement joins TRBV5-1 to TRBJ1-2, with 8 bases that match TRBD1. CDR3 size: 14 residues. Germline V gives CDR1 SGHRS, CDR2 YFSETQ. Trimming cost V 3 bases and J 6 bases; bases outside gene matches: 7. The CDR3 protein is CASSSGTGPDGYTF. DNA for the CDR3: TGCGCCAGCAGCTCAGGGACAGGCCCAGATGGCTACACCTTC.

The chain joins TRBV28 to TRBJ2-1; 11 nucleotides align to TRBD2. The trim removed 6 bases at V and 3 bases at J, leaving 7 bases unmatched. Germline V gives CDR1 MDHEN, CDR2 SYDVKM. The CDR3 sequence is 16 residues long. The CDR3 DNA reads TGTGCCAGCAGGACTCCTAGCGGGGGGTACTACAATGAGCAGTTCTTC. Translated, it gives CASRTPSGGYYNEQFF.

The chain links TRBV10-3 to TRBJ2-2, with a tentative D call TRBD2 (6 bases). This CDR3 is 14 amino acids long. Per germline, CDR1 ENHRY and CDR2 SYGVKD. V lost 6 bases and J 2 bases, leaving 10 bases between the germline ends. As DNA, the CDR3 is TGTGCCATCAGCGGGACTCTTAACACCGGGGAGCTGTTTTTT. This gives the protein CAISGTLNTGELFF.

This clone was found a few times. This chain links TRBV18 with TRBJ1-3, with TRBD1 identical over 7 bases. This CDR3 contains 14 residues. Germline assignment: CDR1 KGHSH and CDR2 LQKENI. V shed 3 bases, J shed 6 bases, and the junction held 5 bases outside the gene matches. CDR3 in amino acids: CASSPPTGLNTIYF. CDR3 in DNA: TGTGCCAGCTCACCGCCGACAGGGTTAAACACCATATATTTT.

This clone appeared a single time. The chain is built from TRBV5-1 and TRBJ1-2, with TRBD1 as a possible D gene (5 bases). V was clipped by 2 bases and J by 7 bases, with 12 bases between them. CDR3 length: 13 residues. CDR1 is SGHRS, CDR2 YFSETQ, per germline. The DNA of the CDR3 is TGCGCCAGCAGCTTTGCGGGGACGGGTGGCTACACCTTC. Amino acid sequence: CASSFAGTGGYTF.

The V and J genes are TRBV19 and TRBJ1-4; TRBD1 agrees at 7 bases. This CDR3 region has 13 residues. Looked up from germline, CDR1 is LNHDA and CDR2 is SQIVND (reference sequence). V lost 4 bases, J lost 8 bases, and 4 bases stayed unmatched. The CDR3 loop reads CASSNRGKEKLFF. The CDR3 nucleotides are TGTGCCAGTAGTAACAGGGGTAAGGAAAAACTGTTTTTT.

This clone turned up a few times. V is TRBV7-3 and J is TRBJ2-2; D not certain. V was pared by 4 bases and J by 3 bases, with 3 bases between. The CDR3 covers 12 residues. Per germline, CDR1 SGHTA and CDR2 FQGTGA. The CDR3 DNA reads TGTGCCAGCAGCTCGGACACCGGGGAGCTGTTTTTT. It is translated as CASSSDTGELFF.

CDR3 sequence: CATSSLEDTGELFF. The CDR3 DNA is TGTGCCACCAGCAGTCTGGAGGACACCGGGGAGCTGTTTTTT. The chain links TRBV15 to TRBJ2-2; D might be TRBD2 (5 bases). From germline, CDR1 is LNHNV and CDR2 YYDKDF (reference sequence). V lost 3 bases to trimming and J lost 3 bases, with 8 bases between them. The CDR3 is 14 residues long.

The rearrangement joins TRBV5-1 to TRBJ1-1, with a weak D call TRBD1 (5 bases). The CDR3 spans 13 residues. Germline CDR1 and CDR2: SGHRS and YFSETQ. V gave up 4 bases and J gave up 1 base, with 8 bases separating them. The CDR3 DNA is TGCGCCAGCAGCCCAAGGGGGAACACTGAAGCTTTCTTT. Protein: CASSPRGNTEAFF. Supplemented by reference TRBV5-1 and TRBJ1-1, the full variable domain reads KAGVTQTPRYLIKTRGQQVTLSCSPISGHRSVSWYQQTPGQGLQFLFEYFSETQRNKGNFPGRFSGRQFSNSRSEMNVSTLELGDSALYLCASSPRGNTEAFFGQGTRLTVV.

The CDR3 DNA reads as TGCGCCAGCAGGGCGGGGTTGGAGAGCAATCAGCCCCAGCATTTT. Translating it yields CASRAGLESNQPQHF. This chain uses TRBV5-1 with TRBJ1-5; no clear D gene. The length of the CDR3 is 15 residues. The V gene's germline CDR1 is SGHRS and CDR2 YFSETQ. Trimming pared 5 bases from V and 1 base from J, leaving 13 bases between.

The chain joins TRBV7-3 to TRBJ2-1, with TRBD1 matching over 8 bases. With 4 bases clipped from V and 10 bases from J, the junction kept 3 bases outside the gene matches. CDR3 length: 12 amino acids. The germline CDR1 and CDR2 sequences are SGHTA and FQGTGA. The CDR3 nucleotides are TGTGCCAGCAGCTCAGGGGGCGGGGAGCAGTTCTTC. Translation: CASSSGGGEQFF.

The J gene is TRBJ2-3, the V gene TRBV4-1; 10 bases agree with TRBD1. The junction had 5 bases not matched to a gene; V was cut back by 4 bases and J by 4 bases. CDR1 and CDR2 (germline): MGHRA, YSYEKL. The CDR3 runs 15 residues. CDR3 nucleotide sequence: TGCGCCAGCAGCCGAGCCGGACAGGGGGCAGATACGCAGTATTTT. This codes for CASSRAGQGADTQYF.

DNA of the CDR3: TGTGCCAGTAGTCCTGGACAGGGGAACACCGGGGAGCTGTTTTTT. Translation: CASSPGQGNTGELFF. The chain joins TRBV19 to TRBJ2-2, with 8 nucleotides matching TRBD1. Looked up from germline, CDR1 is LNHDA and CDR2 is SQIVND (reference sequence). The junction had 3 bases not matched to a gene; V was cut back by 5 bases and J by 1 base. The CDR3 has 15 amino acids.

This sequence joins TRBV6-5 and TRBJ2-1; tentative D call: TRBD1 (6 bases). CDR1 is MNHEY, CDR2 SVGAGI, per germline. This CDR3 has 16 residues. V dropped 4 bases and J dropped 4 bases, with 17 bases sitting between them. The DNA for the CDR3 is TGTGCCAGCAGTTCTCTTGGACAGATCCTATACAATGAGCAGTTCTTC. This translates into CASSSLGQILYNEQFF.

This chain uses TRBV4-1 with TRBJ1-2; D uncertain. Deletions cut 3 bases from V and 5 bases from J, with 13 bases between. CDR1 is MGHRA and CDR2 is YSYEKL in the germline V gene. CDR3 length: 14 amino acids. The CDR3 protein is CASSQAVRDYGYTF. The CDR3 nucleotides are TGCGCCAGCAGCCAGGCGGTCCGAGATTATGGCTACACCTTC.

CDR3 sequence reads: CASSQGMLTEAFF. CDR3 DNA sequence: TGTGCCAGCAGCCAAGGAATGCTTACAGAAGCTTTCTTT. The V call is TRBV3-1 (or the pseudogene TRBV3-2), the J call TRBJ1-1; D call uncertain. Trimming took off 1 base at V and 8 bases at J, with 11 bases between the two ends. The germline V gene has CDR1 LGHDT and CDR2 YNNKEL (reference sequence). This CDR3 has 13 amino acids.

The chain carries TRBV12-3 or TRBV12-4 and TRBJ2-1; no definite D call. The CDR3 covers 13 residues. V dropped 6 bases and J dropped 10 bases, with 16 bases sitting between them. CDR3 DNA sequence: TGTGCCAGCAGCCCCTCGCGGCTTGGGGAGCAGTTCTTC. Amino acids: CASSPSRLGEQFF.

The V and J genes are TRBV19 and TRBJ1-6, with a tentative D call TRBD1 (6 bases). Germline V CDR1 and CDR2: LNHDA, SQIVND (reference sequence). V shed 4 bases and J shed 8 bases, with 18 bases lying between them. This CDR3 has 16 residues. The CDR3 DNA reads TGTGCCAGTAGTAGACGACAGGAGTCTAGGGATTCACCCCTCCACTTT. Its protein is CASSRRQESRDSPLHF.

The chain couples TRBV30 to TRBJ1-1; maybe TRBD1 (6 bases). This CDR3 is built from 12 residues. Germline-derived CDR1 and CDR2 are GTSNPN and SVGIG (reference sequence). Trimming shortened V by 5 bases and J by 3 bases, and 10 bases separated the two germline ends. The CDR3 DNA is TGTGCCTGGCAGGGGAGGGACACTGAAGCTTTCTTT. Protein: CAWQGRDTEAFF.

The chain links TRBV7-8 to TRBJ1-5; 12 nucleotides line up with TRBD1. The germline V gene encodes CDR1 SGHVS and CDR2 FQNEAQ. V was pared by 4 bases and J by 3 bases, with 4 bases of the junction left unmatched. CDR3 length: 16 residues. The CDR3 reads CASSSGTGGTNQPQHF. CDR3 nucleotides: TGTGCCAGCAGCTCGGGGACAGGGGGCACCAATCAGCCCCAGCATTTT.

The CDR3 DNA reads TGTGCCAGCGGAAGCGGGAGCGCCTACAATGAGCAGTTCTTC. Its translation is CASGSGSAYNEQFF. V and J are TRBV3-1 (or the pseudogene TRBV3-2) and TRBJ2-1; 8 nucleotides line up with TRBD2. Trimming removed 8 bases from V and 2 bases from J; junction bases left unmatched: 5. The CDR3 length is 14 residues. From germline, CDR1 is LGHDT and CDR2 YNNKEL (reference sequence).

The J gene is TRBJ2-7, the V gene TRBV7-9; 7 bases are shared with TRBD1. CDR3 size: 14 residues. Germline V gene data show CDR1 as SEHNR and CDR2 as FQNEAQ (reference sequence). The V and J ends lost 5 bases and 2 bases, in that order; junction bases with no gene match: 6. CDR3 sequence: CASSQGVGTYEQYF. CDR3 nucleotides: TGTGCCAGCAGCCAGGGGGTGGGGACCTACGAGCAGTACTTC.

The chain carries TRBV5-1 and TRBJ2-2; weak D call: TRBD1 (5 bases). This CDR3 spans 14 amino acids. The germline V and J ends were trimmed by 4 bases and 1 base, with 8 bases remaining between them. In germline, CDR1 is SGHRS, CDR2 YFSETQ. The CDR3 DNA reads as TGCGCCAGCAGCAACGACAGGAACACCGGGGAGCTGTTTTTT. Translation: CASSNDRNTGELFF.

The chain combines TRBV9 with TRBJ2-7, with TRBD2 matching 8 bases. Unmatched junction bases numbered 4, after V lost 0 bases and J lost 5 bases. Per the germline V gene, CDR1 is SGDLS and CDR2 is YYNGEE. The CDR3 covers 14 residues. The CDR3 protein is CASSVAGGRHEQYF. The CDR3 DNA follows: TGTGCCAGCAGCGTAGCGGGGGGGCGACACGAGCAGTACTTC.

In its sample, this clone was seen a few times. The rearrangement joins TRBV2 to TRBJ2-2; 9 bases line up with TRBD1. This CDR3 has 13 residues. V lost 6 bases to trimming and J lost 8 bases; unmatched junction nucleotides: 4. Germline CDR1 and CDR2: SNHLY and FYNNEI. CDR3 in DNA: TGTGCCAGCAGCGGGACAGGGCCTGGGGAGCTGTTTTTT. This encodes CASSGTGPGELFF.

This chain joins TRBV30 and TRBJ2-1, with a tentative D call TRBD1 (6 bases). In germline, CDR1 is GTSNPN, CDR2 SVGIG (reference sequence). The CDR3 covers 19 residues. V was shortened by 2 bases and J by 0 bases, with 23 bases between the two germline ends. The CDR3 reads CAWSRRWGRAASSYNEQFF. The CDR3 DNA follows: TGTGCCTGGAGTCGGCGGTGGGGGCGGGCCGCGAGCTCCTACAATGAGCAGTTCTTC.

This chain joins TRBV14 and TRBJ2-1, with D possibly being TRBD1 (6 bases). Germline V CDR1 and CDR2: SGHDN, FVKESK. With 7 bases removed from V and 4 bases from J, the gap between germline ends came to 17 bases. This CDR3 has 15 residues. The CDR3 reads CASKRTAGTYNEQFF. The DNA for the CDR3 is TGTGCCAGCAAGAGGACAGCAGGAACTTACAATGAGCAGTTCTTC.